Presented here are 5 T cell receptor beta chains from one specimen sequenced in a study of blood T cell repertoires in COVID-19. Clones were read by immunoSEQ multiplex PCR, and TCRdb kept only the in-frame ones, dropping some. The sample lists 150,000 to 200,000 clones, nearly 90% occurring once. What was sequenced was peripheral blood. The receptors stem from a man younger than 30 who had recovered from COVID-19.

The gene calls are TRBV27 and TRBJ1-4, with D unclear. Germline V gives CDR1 MNHEY, CDR2 SMNVEV (reference sequence). CDR3 length equals 15 residues. V lost 2 bases, J lost 3 bases, and 10 bases lay in between. The CDR3 reads CASSLVWASNEKLFF. Here the CDR3 DNA reads TGTGCCAGCAGTTTAGTATGGGCGTCTAATGAAAAACTGTTTTTT.

The rearrangement links TRBV28 to TRBJ2-7, with 11 bases identical to TRBD2. In germline, CDR1 is MDHEN, CDR2 SYDVKM. The length of the CDR3 is 14 residues. V trimming: 7 bases; J trimming: 6 bases; junction bases outside the gene matches: 8. The CDR3 sequence: CASNRLAGGGEQYF. CDR3 nucleotide sequence: TGTGCCAGCAACCGATTAGCGGGAGGGGGCGAGCAGTACTTC.

This chain joins TRBV24-1 and TRBJ2-1; D gene uncertain. This CDR3 comprises 14 residues. Trimming took 3 bases from V and 1 from J, leaving 6 bases between them. The germline gives CDR1 KGHDR, CDR2 SFDVKD. DNA for the CDR3: TGTGCCACCAGTGATGAGTCTTCCTACAATGAGCAGTTCTTC. Protein product: CATSDESSYNEQFF.

The chain uses TRBV10-3 and TRBJ2-5; tentatively, D is TRBD1 (5 bases). CDR3 length equals 16 residues. The germline CDR1 and CDR2 sequences are ENHRY and SYGVKD. Trimming left V 3 bases short and J 3 bases short, with 17 bases between. The CDR3 nucleotides read TGTGCCATCAGTGACCCACATGACAGACCAGAAGAGACCCAGTACTTC. This encodes CAISDPHDRPEETQYF.

The chain combines TRBV28 with TRBJ1-4; 7 bases match TRBD1. CDR3 size: 14 residues. Trimming took 6 bases from V and 4 from J; bases not matched to a gene: 5. Germline V CDR1 and CDR2: MDHEN, SYDVKM. The CDR3 here is CASRPGQFNEKLFF. CDR3 DNA: TGTGCCAGCAGGCCGGGACAGTTTAATGAAAAACTGTTTTTT.